This TCR beta chain came from a study of cytotoxic CD8 clonotypes in ibrutinib-treated CLL. Turning to the study itself: Responses comprised 25 or so partial and 2 complete; at median about 71 months, 14 remained remitted and approximately 12 progressed.

The CDR3 extends over 15 amino acids. Per the germline V gene, CDR1 is SNHLY and CDR2 is FYNNEI. V shed 5 bases, J shed 0 bases, and the junction held 5 bases outside the gene matches. Profiling relied on immunoSEQ multiplex PCR, and the TCRdb table lists in-frame clones only, not all of them. The data contain 100,000 to 150,000 clones, over 75% of them singletons. About this clone itself: Its matching antigen is unknown.

Whole-study findings and limits: Contraction or stability on treatment was seen for public clonotypes, which were uncommon. Investigators sampled sustained-remission and progressing patients at differing times.

This clonotype was sampled from a human donor with chronic lymphocytic leukemia. This material consisted of PBMCs, taken after 24 months of ibrutinib treatment. This chain uses TRBV2 with TRBJ2-3; 7 bases are a match to TRBD1. The CDR3 DNA sequence: TGTGCCAGCAGTCTGCCGGGACAGAGCACAGATACGCAGTATTTT. It is translated as CASSLPGQSTDTQYF.